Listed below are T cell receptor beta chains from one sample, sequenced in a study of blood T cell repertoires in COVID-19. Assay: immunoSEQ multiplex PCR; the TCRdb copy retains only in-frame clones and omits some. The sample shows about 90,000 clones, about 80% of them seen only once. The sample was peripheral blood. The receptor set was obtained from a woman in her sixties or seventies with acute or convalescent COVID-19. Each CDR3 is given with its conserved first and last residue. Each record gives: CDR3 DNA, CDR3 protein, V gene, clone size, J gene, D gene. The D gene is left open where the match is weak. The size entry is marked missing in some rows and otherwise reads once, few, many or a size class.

DNA: TGTGCCAGCAGCGTAGGTGTAAATGAGCAGTTCTTC; CDR3: CASSVGVNEQFF; V: TRBV9; size: -; J: TRBJ2-1; D: -
DNA: TGTGCCTGGAGTGACGGGAACGAGCAGTACTTC; CDR3: CAWSDGNEQYF; V: TRBV30; size: -; J: TRBJ2-7; D: -
DNA: TGTGCCAGCAGCCAAGATCCAGTGGGAGTGGCCGATACGCAGTATTTT; CDR3: CASSQDPVGVADTQYF; V: TRBV4-2; size: -; J: TRBJ2-3; D: -
DNA: TGTGCCAGCACCCGAGTTGTCTCTGGGGCCAACGTCCTGACTTTC; CDR3: CASTRVVSGANVLTF; V: TRBV6-5; size: few; J: TRBJ2-6; D: -
DNA: TGTGCCAGCAGCGCGCAACAGGTAACTGAGCAGTTCTTC; CDR3: CASSAQQVTEQFF; V: TRBV7-2; size: -; J: TRBJ2-1; D: -
DNA: TGTGCCAGCAGCCAGCAAACAGGGGCTGGGGCCAACGTCCTGACTTTC; CDR3: CASSQQTGAGANVLTF; V: TRBV14; size: -; J: TRBJ2-6; D: TRBD1
DNA: TGTGCCAGTAGCCAGGGTTTTCGACAGCCCCAGCATTTT; CDR3: CASSQGFRQPQHF; V: TRBV19; size: -; J: TRBJ1-5; D: -
DNA: TGCAGCGCCCGAGCGGCCTGGGGCACTGAAGCTTTCTTT; CDR3: CSARAAWGTEAFF; V: TRBV29-1; size: -; J: TRBJ1-1; D: -
DNA: TGTGCCAGCAGTACAGCGGGAGCTCACACAGATACGCAGTATTTT; CDR3: CASSTAGAHTDTQYF; V: TRBV6-1; size: -; J: TRBJ2-3; D: TRBD2
DNA: TGTGCCAGTAGACAGAATGGGGCAGAGACCCAGTACTTC; CDR3: CASRQNGAETQYF; V: TRBV19; size: -; J: TRBJ2-5; D: -
DNA: TGTGCCAGCAGTTTGTCAGCGATCTATGGCTACACCTTC; CDR3: CASSLSAIYGYTF; V: TRBV28; size: once; J: TRBJ1-2; D: -
DNA: TGTGCCAGCGGGCCATCTGGCGGCGGGGCCGGGGAGCTGTTTTTT; CDR3: CASGPSGGGAGELFF; V: TRBV14; size: -; J: TRBJ2-2; D: -
DNA: TGTGCCAGCAGCGCCAGGGACAGCTATTTCTCTCGCTACACCTTC; CDR3: CASSARDSYFSRYTF; V: TRBV7-8; size: -; J: TRBJ1-2; D: TRBD1
DNA: TGTGCCAGCACTCTTACTAGAACTTCCTACGAGCAGTACTTC; CDR3: CASTLTRTSYEQYF; V: TRBV2; size: once; J: TRBJ2-7; D: -
DNA: TGTGCCAGAAAGATGGGGCTAAACACCATATATTTT; CDR3: CARKMGLNTIYF; V: TRBV25-1; size: -; J: TRBJ1-3; D: -
DNA: TGTGCCAGCAGCCGAGGACAGGTGTACAATGAGCAGTTCTTC; CDR3: CASSRGQVYNEQFF; V: TRBV3-1/TRBV3-2; size: -; J: TRBJ2-1; D: TRBD1
DNA: TGTGCCAGCAAGAGAAACGAACCCTACGAGCAGTACTTC; CDR3: CASKRNEPYEQYF; V: TRBV28; size: -; J: TRBJ2-7; D: -
DNA: TGTGCCAGCAGTTACGACAAGGATTTGGGCACTGAAGCTTTCTTT; CDR3: CASSYDKDLGTEAFF; V: TRBV6-5; size: -; J: TRBJ1-1; D: -
DNA: TGTGCCAGCAGTGAGTCGGAGGGTGGGGGGAACACTGAAGCTTTCTTT; CDR3: CASSESEGGGNTEAFF; V: TRBV6-1; size: -; J: TRBJ1-1; D: -
DNA: TGTGCCAGCAGCACCGGACTAGGTTGGGGATACAATGAGCAGTTCTTC; CDR3: CASSTGLGWGYNEQFF; V: TRBV5-6; size: once; J: TRBJ2-1; D: TRBD2
DNA: TGTGCCAGCAGGCCTCCGGGACAGCCTTCCTACAATGAGCAGTTCTTC; CDR3: CASRPPGQPSYNEQFF; V: TRBV7-8; size: -; J: TRBJ2-1; D: TRBD1
DNA: TGTGCCAGCAGTGAACTAAGAGACAGTGCAACTAATGAAAAACTGTTTTTT; CDR3: CASSELRDSATNEKLFF; V: TRBV6-1; size: -; J: TRBJ1-4; D: -
DNA: TGCGCCAGCAGAGTCTTGGGCGACTATGGCTACACCTTC; CDR3: CASRVLGDYGYTF; V: TRBV5-1; size: -; J: TRBJ1-2; D: -
DNA: TGTGCCAGCAGTGTGGAAGACAGAGCCCATCAGCCCCAGCATTTT; CDR3: CASSVEDRAHQPQHF; V: TRBV2; size: -; J: TRBJ1-5; D: -